What follows are 24 T cell receptor beta chains derived from one specimen sequenced in a study of blood T cell repertoires in COVID-19. Using immunoSEQ multiplex PCR, the repertoire was profiled, and TCRdb retains in-frame clones only, with some absent. The data contain some 150,000 clones, about 90% of them singletons. The sample taken for sequencing was peripheral blood. These receptors all stem from a man aged 50-59 years with active COVID-19.

The gene calls are TRBV6-1 and TRBJ1-1; 10 nucleotides agree with TRBD1. V was pared by 6 bases and J by 8 bases, with 6 bases of the junction left unmatched. CDR1 and CDR2 from the germline V gene are MNHNS and SASEGT. The CDR3 has 13 residues. CDR3 loop: CASSRGQGVEAFF. The CDR3 DNA reads as TGTGCCAGCAGCCGAGGACAGGGGGTGGAAGCTTTCTTT.

The chain carries TRBV18 and TRBJ2-3, with 15 bases identical to TRBD2. CDR3 size: 20 residues. V trimming: 0 bases; J trimming: 1 base; junction bases outside the gene matches: 8. Germline CDR1 and CDR2: KGHSH and LQKENI. CDR3 DNA: TGTGCCAGCTCACCACCTGGACTAGCGGGGGGGATGGTCGGCACAGATACGCAGTATTTT. This encodes CASSPPGLAGGMVGTDTQYF.

This rearrangement joins TRBV12-3 or TRBV12-4 to TRBJ1-5, with D possibly TRBD1 on 6 matching bases. V dropped 8 bases and J dropped 6 bases, with 11 bases sitting between them. This CDR3 region has 12 residues. CDR3 nucleotide sequence: TGTGCCAGCCGAGGGGGTAGTCAGCCCCAGCATTTT. Translation gives CASRGGSQPQHF.

The chain links TRBV9 to TRBJ2-1; 9 nucleotides agree with TRBD2. From germline, CDR1 is SGDLS and CDR2 YYNGEE. V was pared by 1 base and J by 7 bases, with 6 bases of the junction left unmatched. The CDR3 consists of 15 residues. CDR3 coding DNA: TGTGCCAGCAGCGTACTAGGTAGCGGGGGAAATGAGCAGTTCTTC. It specifies CASSVLGSGGNEQFF.

The rearrangement uses TRBV19 and TRBJ1-1, with no clear D. This CDR3 comprises 13 residues. Germline V gene data show CDR1 as LNHDA and CDR2 as SQIVND (reference sequence). The V gene lost 5 bases and the J gene lost 4 bases, with 11 bases spanning the gap. The CDR3 nucleotides are TGTGCCAGTAGTTCCAGACTCCCCACTGAAGCTTTCTTT. This encodes CASSSRLPTEAFF. Full variable domain (remainder filled in from reference TRBV19 and TRBJ1-1): DGGITQSPKYLFRKEGQNVTLSCEQNLNHDAMYWYRQDPGQGLRLIYYSQIVNDFQKGDIAEGYSVSREKKESFPLTVTSAQKNPTAFYLCASSSRLPTEAFFGQGTRLTVV.

The CDR3 bases are TGTGCCAGAACTCGAACTACAGGGGGGCAAGGCTACACCTTC. Its protein product is CARTRTTGGQGYTF. V gene TRBV21-1 combines with J gene TRBJ1-2; the DNA was not compared with TRBD1, the D call given in the table. TRBV21-1 is given as a pseudogene. CDR3 length: 14 residues.

CDR3 in DNA: TGTGCCTGGAATAGACAGGGACAGCTTTACAATGAGCAGTTCTTC. Protein sequence: CAWNRQGQLYNEQFF. This sequence joins TRBV30 and TRBJ2-1; 7 bases fit TRBD1. The V segment lost 4 bases and the J segment 4 bases; nucleotides outside the gene matches: 10. CDR1 GTSNPN and CDR2 SVGIG come from the germline V gene (reference sequence). This CDR3 spans 15 amino acids.

The chain is built from TRBV12-3 or TRBV12-4 and TRBJ1-1; D may be TRBD1 (5 bases). CDR3 length: 12 residues. Trimming removed 8 bases from V and 4 bases from J, with 11 bases in between. CDR3 loop: CASDQGGTEAFF. The CDR3 DNA reads as TGTGCCAGCGACCAGGGAGGCACTGAAGCTTTCTTT.

This rearrangement joins TRBV7-8 to TRBJ2-2, with 7 bases lining up with TRBD2. Germline CDR1 is SGHVS and CDR2 is FQNEAQ. The CDR3 is made up of 15 amino acids. The J segment lost 8 bases and the V segment lost 5 bases, leaving 11 bases of the junction unmatched. As DNA, the CDR3 is TGTGCCAGCAGCCTGTTGACTAGCCAGCCTGGGGAGCTGTTTTTT. Encoded protein: CASSLLTSQPGELFF.

This chain connects TRBV9 to TRBJ1-2, with 12 bases lining up with TRBD1. This CDR3 has 17 amino acids. The germline gives CDR1 SGDLS, CDR2 YYNGEE. V was clipped by 4 bases and J by 4 bases; unmatched bases: 11. DNA for the CDR3: TGTGCCAGCAGCTTAACCGGGACAGGGGGCTGGGGCTATGGCTACACCTTC. Its protein product is CASSLTGTGGWGYGYTF.

The chain combines TRBV6-5 with TRBJ1-2, with 8 bases lining up with TRBD1. This CDR3 region has 14 residues. The trim removed 3 bases at V and 7 bases at J, leaving 7 bases unmatched. CDR1 is MNHEY and CDR2 is SVGAGI in the germline V gene. As DNA, the CDR3 is TGTGCCAGCAGTTATCTCCAGGGGGCCAGTGGCTACACCTTC. It specifies CASSYLQGASGYTF.

The V call is TRBV24-1, the J call TRBJ1-5, with D unclear. Germline assignment: CDR1 KGHDR and CDR2 SFDVKD. Trimming stripped 9 bases from V and 0 bases from J, with 17 bases between. The CDR3 has 16 residues. In nucleotides, the CDR3 is TGTGCCACCTTCCCCGGCCAGGCTAATAGCAATCAGCCCCAGCATTTT. Encoded protein: CATFPGQANSNQPQHF.

V gene TRBV7-9 combines with J gene TRBJ1-3, with 10 bases aligning to TRBD1. V shed 7 bases, J shed 2 bases, and the junction held 5 bases outside the gene matches. From germline, CDR1 is SEHNR and CDR2 FQNEAQ (reference sequence). The CDR3 sequence is 15 residues long. CDR3 nucleotide sequence: TGTGCCAGCACCCTGACAGGGGGCACTGGAAACACCATATATTTT. As protein: CASTLTGGTGNTIYF.

The gene calls are TRBV5-6 and TRBJ1-6, with 7 bases matching TRBD1. V lost 4 bases to trimming and J lost 12 bases; unmatched junction nucleotides: 1. This CDR3 spans 11 amino acids. Germline V gene lookup returns CDR1 SGHDT and CDR2 YYEEEE. CDR3 coding DNA: TGTGCCAGCAGCAGACAGGGACCCCTCCACTTT. The encoded protein is CASSRQGPLHF.

The chain joins TRBV5-1 to TRBJ1-6; perhaps TRBD1 as D (6 bases). The germline V gene has CDR1 SGHRS and CDR2 YFSETQ. The V end lost 2 bases, the J end lost 6 bases, and 12 bases lay between the germline ends. This CDR3 comprises 15 residues. Written as DNA, the CDR3 is TGCGCCAGCAGCTTCTCGGACAGCAGTAATTCACCCCTCCACTTT. Translated: CASSFSDSSNSPLHF.

This chain uses TRBV6-5 with TRBJ1-1; TRBD1 matches at 7 bases. Germline CDR1 reads MNHEY; CDR2 reads SVGAGI. V gave up 6 bases and J gave up 6 bases; unmatched junction bases: 10. CDR3 length equals 14 residues. The CDR3 bases are TGTGCCAGCAGACCAGTTCAGGGGGTCCCTGAAGCTTTCTTT. The encoded protein is CASRPVQGVPEAFF.

In regard to this clone: The sample carries other DNA sequences with the same CDR3. The chain links TRBV5-1 to TRBJ1-2, with D perhaps TRBD1 (6 bases). V was pared by 0 bases and J by 2 bases, with 11 bases between. The CDR3 runs 15 residues. The germline V gene has CDR1 SGHRS and CDR2 YFSETQ. This chain's CDR3 is CASSLAAGANYGYTF. CDR3 sequence (DNA): TGCGCCAGCAGCTTGGCCGCAGGGGCCAACTATGGCTACACCTTC.

The chain links TRBV3-1 (or the pseudogene TRBV3-2) to TRBJ1-1, with D hard to call. The CDR3 extends over 12 amino acids. Deletions cut 3 bases from V and 1 base from J, with 3 bases between. Per germline, CDR1 LGHDT and CDR2 YNNKEL (reference sequence). The CDR3 sequence: CASSQRNTEAFF. As DNA, the CDR3 is TGTGCCAGCAGCCAGAGGAACACTGAAGCTTTCTTT.

The chain recombines TRBV19 with TRBJ1-2, with D perhaps matching TRBD1 (6 bases). Trimming stripped 7 bases from V and 4 bases from J, with 16 bases between. The V gene's germline CDR1 is LNHDA and CDR2 SQIVND (reference sequence). The CDR3 is 14 amino acids. In nucleotides, the CDR3 is TGTGCCAGTAAACCCGTCCTGGACAGCTATGGCTACACCTTC. Its protein is CASKPVLDSYGYTF.

The gene calls are TRBV3-1 (or the pseudogene TRBV3-2) and TRBJ2-1; the D gene is possibly TRBD2 (5 bases). V lost 4 bases, J lost 8 bases, and 12 bases lay in between. Germline V gene data show CDR1 as LGHDT and CDR2 as YNNKEL (reference sequence). The CDR3 spans 13 residues. CDR3 nucleotides: TGTGCCAGCAGCCGCAAGCTAGCAGATGAGCAGTTCTTC. This codes for CASSRKLADEQFF.

The rearrangement joins TRBV19 to TRBJ2-5, with 8 bases aligning to TRBD1. After removal of 2 bases from V and 4 bases from J, the junction contained 9 bases not matched to a gene. The CDR3 consists of 16 residues. Germline CDR1 reads LNHDA; CDR2 reads SQIVND (reference sequence). In nucleotides, the CDR3 is TGTGCCAGTAGTATAATGTGGACAGGGACGCCAGAGACCCAGTACTTC. It yields the protein CASSIMWTGTPETQYF.

The gene calls are TRBV9 and TRBJ2-2, with a possible D match to TRBD2 (6 bases). Germline V gene lookup returns CDR1 SGDLS and CDR2 YYNGEE. This CDR3 has 13 amino acids. Trimming left V 1 base short and J 8 bases short, with 9 bases between. The DNA for the CDR3 is TGTGCCAGCAGCGTACTAAGCGGGGGGGAGCTGTTTTTT. Translation gives CASSVLSGGELFF.

The genes are TRBV7-9 and TRBJ2-7; D is perhaps TRBD2 (5 bases). Deletions cut 10 bases from V and 5 bases from J, with 18 bases between. This CDR3 is built from 13 residues. CDR1 SEHNR and CDR2 FQNEAQ come from the germline V gene (reference sequence). The CDR3 nucleotides are TGTGCCACCGCGAGGGATTTCCGTCACGAGCAGTACTTC. Residues: CATARDFRHEQYF.

The V call is TRBV3-1 (or the pseudogene TRBV3-2), the J call TRBJ2-7, with 7 positions matching TRBD1. The germline V gene has CDR1 LGHDT and CDR2 YNNKEL (reference sequence). The CDR3 is made up of 16 amino acids. V was clipped by 3 bases and J by 0 bases; unmatched bases: 8. CDR3 coding DNA: TGTGCCAGCAGCCACTTAGGACAGGCTGGCTCCTACGAGCAGTACTTC. This sequence encodes CASSHLGQAGSYEQYF.